Sequencing of this T cell receptor (beta chain) was carried out in a study of blood T cell repertoires in COVID-19. Turning to the study itself: Both acute and convalescent COVID-19 samples were obtained from the United States, Italy and Spain. In each case, the material was cDNA or gDNA derived from T cells, B-cell-depleted T cells, or PBMCs.

Authors' methods: Cell counts per sample came from amplifying reference gene primers. Method: immunoSEQ multiplex PCR; TCRdb's copy keeps in-frame clones and lacks some. That table furnishes V, J and clone size, whereas the DNA furnished D and trimming. The table has 60,000 to 90,000 clones, around 84% seen once. Losses at the gene ends were 5 bases for V and 5 bases for J; bases not matched to a gene: 7. CDR3 size: 15 residues. The V gene's germline CDR1 is MDHEN and CDR2 SYDVKM. The clonotype originates from a man aged 50 to 60 with acute or convalescent COVID-19. The sample was peripheral blood. The chain is built from TRBV28 and TRBJ1-5; 9 nucleotides line up with TRBD1. DNA for the CDR3: TGTGCCAGCAGTATCCGGGACAGGGAGGATCAGCCCCAGCATTTT. This codes for CASSIRDREDQPQHF.